This T cell receptor (beta chain) came from a study of post-analysis software for immune sequencing data. Broader study findings: There was significantly lower normalized Chao1 diversity in multiple sclerosis patients than in controls.

The library was made from cDNA and included unique molecular identifiers. TCRdb ran MiXCR on the PCR reads and lists one entry per CDR3 protein. The sample carries approximately 730,000 distinct CDR3 sequences, roughly 50% recorded once. Comments on this clonotype: Its cognate antigen is unknown.

The sequenced sample consisted of blood. The source is a girl aged 10-17 years with multiple sclerosis.

CDR3 protein: CASGVAGVREQYF. The CDR3 DNA reads as TGTGCCAGCGGGGTAGCGGGAGTTCGTGAGCAGTACTTC. V gene TRBV12-3 or TRBV12-4 combines with J gene TRBJ2-5; TRBD2 aligns across 9 bases. The CDR3 spans 13 residues. V dropped 8 bases and J dropped 11; count of bases not matched to a gene: 12.